One and the same sample provided the 14 T cell receptor beta chains below, sequenced in a study of T cells in Graves' hyperthyroidism and ophthalmopathy. RNA transcripts gave rise to amplified TCR beta CDR3 regions. HTBI primers were employed in a first-round RT-PCR of the TCR CDR3. TCRdb re-called the multiplex PCR reads with MiXCR, one entry per CDR3 protein. The table lists 450,000 to 600,000 distinct CDR3 sequences, about 14% of them singletons. Sample: blood. Receptors were obtained from a woman aged 40 to 50 with Graves' hyperthyroidism.

Ten or more counts support this clonotype. This chain joins TRBV12-3 or TRBV12-4 and TRBJ1-5, with 7 nucleotides matching TRBD1. This CDR3 comprises 15 residues. V trimming: 7 bases; J trimming: 3 bases; junction bases outside the gene matches: 9. Here the CDR3 DNA reads TGTGCCAGCAATCCCGGACAGGCGTACAATCAGCCCCAGCATTTT. Residues: CASNPGQAYNQPQHF.

Many counts were recorded for this clonotype. The chain has TRBV7-6 and TRBJ2-7, with D unclear. Germline CDR1 and CDR2: SGHVS and FNYEAQ. The CDR3 is 16 amino acids. V lost 0 bases, J lost 4 bases, and 16 bases lay in between. CDR3 sequence (DNA): TGTGCCAGCAGCTTAGCTAGTCCTCCGGCAGATTACGAGCAGTACTTC. Translated: CASSLASPPADYEQYF. Filled out from reference TRBV7-6 and TRBJ2-7, the complete variable domain reads GAGVSQSPRYKVTKRGQDVALRCDPISGHVSLYWYRQALGQGPEFLTYFNYEAQQDKSGLPNDRFSAERPEGSISTLTIQRTEQRDSAMYRCASSLASPPADYEQYFGPGTRLTVT.

This clonotype was recorded a few times. The chain employs TRBV6-5 and TRBJ1-2; D is unclear. CDR1 and CDR2 (germline): MNHEY, SVGAGI. The CDR3 is made up of 16 amino acids. Trimming removed 3 bases at V and 1 base at J, with 15 bases between. The CDR3 is CASSYPADLINYGYTF. DNA for the CDR3: TGTGCCAGCAGTTATCCTGCGGACCTTATTAACTATGGCTACACCTTC.

CDR3 in DNA: TGTGCCAGTAGCAGCCATGGGAATCAGCCCCAGCATTTT. It codes for CASSSHGNQPQHF. The chain is built from TRBV19 and TRBJ1-5; no reliable D call. CDR3 length: 13 residues. Germline values: CDR1 LNHDA, CDR2 SQIVND (reference sequence). V dropped 6 bases and J dropped 4 bases, with 10 bases sitting between them.

The chain links TRBV6-2 or TRBV6-3 to TRBJ1-5; the D is unclear. The CDR3 covers 13 residues. V was clipped by 5 bases and J by 1 base, with 6 bases between them. CDR1 is MNHEY, CDR2 SVGEGT, per germline. CDR3 DNA: TGTGCCAGCAGTAAGGAAAGCAATCAGCCCCAGCATTTT. It yields the protein CASSKESNQPQHF.

There are many counts of this clonotype. The chain has TRBV2 and TRBJ2-2; tentatively, D is TRBD2 (6 bases). V lost 4 bases and J 5 bases, leaving 8 bases between the germline ends. CDR1 is SNHLY and CDR2 is FYNNEI in the germline V gene. The CDR3 runs to 13 residues. The CDR3, as DNA: TGTGCCAGCAGTGCTGGGACTACCGGGGAGCTGTTTTTT. Translation: CASSAGTTGELFF.

Many counts were recorded for this clonotype. This rearrangement joins TRBV2 to TRBJ1-1; D is possibly TRBD1 (6 bases). The CDR3 totals 16 residues. The V end was cut by 9 bases, the J end by 4 bases, with 24 bases between. CDR1 and CDR2 from the germline V gene are SNHLY and FYNNEI. CDR3 protein: CARSTGPASESTEAFF. The CDR3 bases are TGTGCCAGATCCACAGGGCCTGCGTCTGAAAGCACTGAAGCTTTCTTT.

The sample holds many counts of this clonotype. One junction end does not reproduce the germline sequence, and a read error may be involved. The rearrangement uses TRBV7-2 and TRBJ2-3, with 7 bases that match TRBD1. Germline V CDR1 and CDR2: SGHTA, FQGNSA. This CDR3 comprises 18 residues. CDR3 DNA: TGTGTCAGCAGCTCCACTCCGGACAGGTTCTTTGGCACAGATACGCAGTATTTT. Translating gives CVSSSTPDRFFGTDTQYF.

This clonotype was counted many times. The chain carries TRBV27 and TRBJ2-7; 10 nucleotides align to TRBD2. Germline V CDR1 and CDR2: MNHEY, SMNVEV (reference sequence). The CDR3 totals 15 residues. With V trimmed by 5 bases and J by 1 base, 5 bases remained unmatched. The CDR3 region is CASSQPGLASYEQYF. For the CDR3, the DNA is TGTGCCAGCAGTCAACCGGGACTAGCGTCCTACGAGCAGTACTTC.

This clonotype was seen repeatedly, ten times or more. The chain uses TRBV28 and TRBJ2-7; the match to TRBD2 covers 11 bases. The germline gives CDR1 MDHEN, CDR2 SYDVKM. Losses at the gene ends were 7 bases for V and 5 bases for J; bases not matched to a gene: 13. The CDR3 is 16 amino acids. The CDR3 DNA sequence: TGTGCCAGCACCCAAGTCCTAGCGGGAGGACTCCACGAGCAGTACTTC. Its translation is CASTQVLAGGLHEQYF.

This clonotype appeared many times. J is TRBJ2-1 and V is TRBV28; 13 bases align to TRBD2. This CDR3 is 14 amino acids long. CDR1 MDHEN and CDR2 SYDVKM come from the germline V gene. The ends lost 7 bases at V and 5 bases at J; junction bases unmatched: 2. The CDR3 sequence is CASTGLAGNNEQFF. As DNA, the CDR3 is TGTGCCAGCACGGGACTAGCGGGGAACAATGAGCAGTTCTTC. Filled out from reference TRBV28 and TRBJ2-1, the complete variable domain reads DVKVTQSSRYLVKRTGEKVFLECVQDMDHENMFWYRQDPGLGLRLIYFSYDVKMKEKGDIPEGYSVSREKKERFSLILESASTNQTSMYLCASTGLAGNNEQFFGPGTRLTVL.

This clonotype was found a few times. Just one base apart from a much larger clone, this may be a read error. For the CDR3, the DNA is TGTGCCAGCAGTGTTTCGGGGTTTAAGACAGATACGCAGTGTTTT. It encodes CASSVSGFKTDTQCF. The V call is TRBV2, the J call TRBJ2-3, with D perhaps matching TRBD1 or TRBD2 (5 bases each). Germline assignment: CDR1 SNHLY and CDR2 FYNNEI. The length of the CDR3 is 15 residues.

This clonotype was counted between two and nine times. V gene TRBV7-3 combines with J gene TRBJ1-2, with TRBD1 matching 7 bases. After removal of 3 bases from V and 6 bases from J, the junction contained 31 bases not matched to a gene. Germline CDR1 SGHTA, CDR2 FQGTGA. CDR3 length: 22 amino acids. The CDR3 sequence is CASSLNPPGTAGQQTTLNGYTF. The DNA for the CDR3 is TGTGCCAGCAGCTTGAATCCCCCGGGGACAGCCGGACAACAGACAACCTTAAATGGCTACACCTTC.

This clonotype was detected ten times or more. The chain combines TRBV10-3 with TRBJ1-1; tentative D call: TRBD1 (5 bases). The CDR3 totals 13 residues. Trimming removed 6 bases at V and 0 bases at J, with 8 bases between. Germline CDR1 reads ENHRY; CDR2 reads SYGVKD. CDR3 DNA sequence: TGTGCCATCAGGGGGCTGCTGAACACTGAAGCTTTCTTT. Its translation is CAIRGLLNTEAFF.